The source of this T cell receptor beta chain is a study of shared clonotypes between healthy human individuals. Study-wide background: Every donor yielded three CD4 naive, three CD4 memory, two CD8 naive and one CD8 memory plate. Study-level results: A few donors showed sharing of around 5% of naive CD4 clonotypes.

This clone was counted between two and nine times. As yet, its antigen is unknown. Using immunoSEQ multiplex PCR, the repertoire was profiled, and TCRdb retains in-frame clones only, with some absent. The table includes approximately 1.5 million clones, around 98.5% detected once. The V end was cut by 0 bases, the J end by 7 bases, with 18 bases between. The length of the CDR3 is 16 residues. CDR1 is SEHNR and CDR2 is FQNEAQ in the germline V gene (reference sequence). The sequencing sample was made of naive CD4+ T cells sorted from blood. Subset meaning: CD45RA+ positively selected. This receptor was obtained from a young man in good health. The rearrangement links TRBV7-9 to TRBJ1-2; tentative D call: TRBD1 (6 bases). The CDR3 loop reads CASSLALRGGGLGYTF. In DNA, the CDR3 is TGTGCCAGCAGCTTAGCCCTGCGAGGGGGAGGCCTTGGCTACACCTTC.